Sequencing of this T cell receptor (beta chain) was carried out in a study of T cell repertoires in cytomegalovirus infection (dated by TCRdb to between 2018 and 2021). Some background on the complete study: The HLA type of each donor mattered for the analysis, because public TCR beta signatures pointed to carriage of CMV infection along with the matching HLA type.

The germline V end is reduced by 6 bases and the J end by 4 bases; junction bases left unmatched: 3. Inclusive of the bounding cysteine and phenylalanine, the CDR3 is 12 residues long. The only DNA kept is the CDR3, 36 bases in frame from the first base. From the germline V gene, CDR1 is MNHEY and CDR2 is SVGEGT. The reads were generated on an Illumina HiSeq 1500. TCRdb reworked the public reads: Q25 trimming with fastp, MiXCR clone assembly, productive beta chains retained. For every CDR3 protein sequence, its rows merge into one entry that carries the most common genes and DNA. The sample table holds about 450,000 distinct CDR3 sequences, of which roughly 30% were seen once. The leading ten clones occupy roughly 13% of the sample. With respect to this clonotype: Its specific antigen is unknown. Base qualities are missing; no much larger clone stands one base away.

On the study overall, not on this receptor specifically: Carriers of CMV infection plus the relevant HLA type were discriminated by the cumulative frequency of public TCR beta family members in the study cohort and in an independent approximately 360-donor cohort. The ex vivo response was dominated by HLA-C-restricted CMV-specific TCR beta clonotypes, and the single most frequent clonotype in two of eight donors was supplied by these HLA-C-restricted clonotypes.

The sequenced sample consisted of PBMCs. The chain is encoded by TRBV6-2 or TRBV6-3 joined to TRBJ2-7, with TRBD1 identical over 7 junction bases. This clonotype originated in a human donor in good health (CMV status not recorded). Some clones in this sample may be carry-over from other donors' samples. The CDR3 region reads CASRPGQYEQYF. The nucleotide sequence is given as TGTGCCAGCAGACCGGGACAGTACGAGCAGTACTTC.